The 8 T cell receptor beta chains below come from one sample, sequenced in a study of blood T cells in healthy people across ages. A sample-barcoded 5' primer and a J-beta primer mix were used in a second PCR of about 7 to 12 cycles. A single record per CDR3 protein comes from TCRdb applying MiXCR to the 5' RACE reads. The sample consists of some 1,000,000 distinct CDR3 sequences, around 25% of them appearing once. The same specimen was also included in a second study, on T cells of mothers and their children.

The sequencing input was blood. The receptor set was obtained from a girl aged 2-10 years in good health.

This clonotype was found a few times. J is TRBJ2-2 and V is TRBV6-5; D is tentatively TRBD1 or TRBD2 (5 bases each). Trimming left V 1 base short and J 4 bases short, with 10 bases between. CDR1 and CDR2 from the germline V gene are MNHEY and SVGAGI. This CDR3 contains 15 residues. The CDR3 loop is CASSYFRGPTGELFF. CDR3 coding DNA: TGTGCCAGCAGTTACTTCCGGGGCCCCACCGGGGAGCTGTTTTTT.

In its sample, this clonotype was seen a few times. The V call is TRBV10-3, the J call TRBJ2-7, with 7 bases fitting TRBD1. V was pared by 4 bases and J by 5 bases, with 8 bases of the junction left unmatched. The CDR3 consists of 14 residues. Per germline, CDR1 ENHRY and CDR2 SYGVKD. Here the CDR3 reads CAISAQGERNEQYF. The CDR3 DNA is TGTGCCATCAGTGCCCAGGGGGAAAGGAACGAGCAGTACTTC.

V gene TRBV7-9 combines with J gene TRBJ2-2; 11 positions agree with TRBD2. The V gene's germline CDR1 is SEHNR and CDR2 FQNEAQ (reference sequence). V was clipped by 7 bases and J by 3 bases; unmatched bases: 10. The CDR3 totals 17 residues. Written as DNA, the CDR3 is TGTGCCAGCATCCCTCAACTAGCGGGAGTTTACACCGGGGAGCTGTTTTTT. Amino acid sequence: CASIPQLAGVYTGELFF.

V usage is TRBV11-3 and J usage is TRBJ2-5; D might be TRBD1 (7 bases). The germline V gene encodes CDR1 SGHNT and CDR2 YENEEA. The length of the CDR3 is 15 residues. V was cut by 5 bases and J by 5 bases, with 18 bases left in between. For the CDR3, the DNA is TGTGCCAGCAGCACCGGACAGGTTGGGGGGGAGACCCAGTACTTC. It yields the protein CASSTGQVGGETQYF.

This clonotype was detected only a few times. The chain recombines TRBV29-1 with TRBJ2-7; perhaps TRBD2 as D (5 bases). V dropped 4 bases and J dropped 1 base, with 14 bases sitting between them. Germline V gene sequence: CDR1 SQVTM, CDR2 ANQGSEA. The CDR3 is made up of 14 amino acids. The DNA of the CDR3 is TGCAGCGTTGGTATCCGGGGTGTGTCCTACGAGCAGTACTTC. This translates into CSVGIRGVSYEQYF.

This clonotype was seen a few times. The chain is built from TRBV7-3 and TRBJ2-5, with a possible D match to TRBD1 (5 bases). Trimming removed 5 bases from V and 4 bases from J, with 23 bases in between. CDR1 and CDR2 from the germline V gene are SGHTA and FQGTGA. The CDR3 totals 17 residues. CDR3 coding DNA: TGTGCCAGCAGCCCGTCCATAAGGGGTGTGGTAGGAGAGACCCAGTACTTC. Protein sequence: CASSPSIRGVVGETQYF.

This clonotype has a handful of counts. The rearrangement joins TRBV6-4 to TRBJ1-1; weak D call: TRBD1 (6 bases). V was pared by 5 bases and J by 7 bases, with 14 bases between. CDR3 length: 13 residues. Germline V gives CDR1 MRHNA, CDR2 SNTAGT. This CDR3 is CASSRTVLDEAFF. The CDR3 DNA sequence: TGTGCCAGCAGTCGGACAGTTCTCGATGAAGCTTTCTTT.

The chain is built from TRBV20-1 and TRBJ2-2, with D perhaps TRBD1 (6 bases). Deletions cut 5 bases from V and 6 bases from J, with 10 bases between. Germline V gene data show CDR1 as DFQATT and CDR2 as SNEGSKA (reference sequence). This CDR3 spans 12 amino acids. CDR3: CSAVQGAGELFF. CDR3 nucleotides: TGCAGTGCTGTACAGGGAGCCGGGGAGCTGTTTTTT.